This T cell receptor beta chain came from a study of blood T cell repertoires in COVID-19. Measured with immunoSEQ multiplex PCR; TCRdb has only the in-frame clones, and not every one. This sample has under 80,000 clones, with around 77% found just once. The CDR3 is 12 amino acids. Germline V CDR1 and CDR2: SEHNR, FQNEAQ (reference sequence). Trimming took 5 bases from V and 0 from J, leaving 3 bases between them. The sample was peripheral blood. This chain connects TRBV7-9 to TRBJ2-3; D not certain. This receptor was taken from an elderly man with active or convalescent COVID-19. This CDR3 reads CASSRSTDTQYF. For the CDR3, the DNA is TGTGCCAGCAGCCGTAGCACAGATACGCAGTATTTT.